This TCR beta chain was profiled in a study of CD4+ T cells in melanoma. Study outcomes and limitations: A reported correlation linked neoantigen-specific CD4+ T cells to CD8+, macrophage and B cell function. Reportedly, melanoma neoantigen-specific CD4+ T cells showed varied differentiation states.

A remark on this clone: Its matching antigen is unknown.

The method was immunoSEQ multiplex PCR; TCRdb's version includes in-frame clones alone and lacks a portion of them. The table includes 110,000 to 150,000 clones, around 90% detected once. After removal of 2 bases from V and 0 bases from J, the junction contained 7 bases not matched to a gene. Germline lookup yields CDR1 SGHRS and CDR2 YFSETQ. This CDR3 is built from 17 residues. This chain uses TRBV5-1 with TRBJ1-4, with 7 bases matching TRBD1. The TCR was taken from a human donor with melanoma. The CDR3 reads CASSFYQGETTNEKLFF. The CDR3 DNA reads TGCGCCAGCAGCTTTTATCAGGGGGAGACAACTAATGAAAAACTGTTTTTT.